Shown below are 19 T cell receptor beta chains from a single sample sequenced in a study of CD8 T cells in Susac syndrome. Random hexamers served to reverse transcribe about 0.5 to 1 ug RNA. MiXCR, run by TCRdb on the immunoSEQ multiplex PCR reads, gives a single entry per CDR3 protein. The table lists 170,000 or so distinct CDR3 sequences, under 95% of them singletons. Specimen: CD4+ T cells from PBMCs. Receptors were obtained from a human donor with Susac syndrome.

The chain combines TRBV29-1 with TRBJ1-2; D not certain. The CDR3 is 13 residues long. Germline V gene lookup returns CDR1 SQVTM and CDR2 ANQGSEA. Trimming stripped 3 bases from V and 7 bases from J, with 15 bases between. The CDR3 protein is CSVDISTSGGYTF. Here the CDR3 DNA reads TGCAGCGTTGATATTTCTACGTCGGGTGGCTACACCTTC.

This chain uses TRBV2 with TRBJ2-2; no definite D call. Germline CDR1 reads SNHLY; CDR2 reads FYNNEI. The CDR3 consists of 11 residues. V was shortened by 4 bases and J by 10 bases, with 7 bases between the two germline ends. The CDR3 loop is CASSGVLELFF. The CDR3 nucleotides read TGTGCCAGCAGTGGGGTATTGGAGCTGTTTTTT.

This sequence joins TRBV12-3 or TRBV12-4 and TRBJ2-2, with 7 bases lining up with TRBD1. The CDR3 is made up of 17 amino acids. With 1 base clipped from V and 0 bases from J, the junction kept 5 bases outside the gene matches. The CDR3 loop reads CASSLVFDRANTGELFF. In nucleotides, the CDR3 is TGTGCCAGCAGTTTAGTTTTTGACAGGGCGAACACCGGGGAGCTGTTTTTT.

The chain uses TRBV27 and TRBJ1-2, with 7 bases matching TRBD1. After removal of 8 bases from V and 6 bases from J, the junction contained 12 bases not matched to a gene. The germline V gene has CDR1 MNHEY and CDR2 SMNVEV (reference sequence). The CDR3 contains 14 residues. Here the CDR3 DNA reads TGTGCCAGCCGACAAATGGACAGGATGAATGGCTACACCTTC. Its protein is CASRQMDRMNGYTF.

The chain combines TRBV12-3 or TRBV12-4 with TRBJ2-7; maybe TRBD2 (6 bases). V was trimmed by 10 bases and J by 4 bases, leaving 17 bases between them. This CDR3 comprises 13 residues. This CDR3 is CATVINGGYEQYF. The CDR3 nucleotides read TGTGCCACCGTAATAAATGGGGGGTACGAGCAGTACTTC.

The V gene is TRBV12-3 or TRBV12-4, the J gene TRBJ2-3; the match to TRBD2 covers 10 bases. The CDR3 sequence is 16 residues long. Unmatched junction bases numbered 7, after V lost 5 bases and J lost 2 bases. CDR3 protein: CASSPALAGTTDTQYF. The CDR3 coding sequence is TGTGCCAGCAGTCCCGCACTAGCGGGAACCACAGATACGCAGTATTTT.

The chain uses TRBV30 and TRBJ2-2; D possibly corresponds to TRBD2 (6 bases). Germline V gene lookup returns CDR1 GTSNPN and CDR2 SVGIG (reference sequence). The CDR3 has 16 amino acids. The DNA of the CDR3 is TGTGCTTGTTGGCCGGCGGGGTACTCGAACACCGGGGAGCTGTTTTTT. Translating it yields CACWPAGYSNTGELFF.

The chain has TRBV5-4 and TRBJ2-6; TRBD1 matches at 10 bases. The CDR3 extends over 19 amino acids. Losses at the gene ends were 0 bases for V and 0 bases for J; bases not matched to a gene: 6. Germline CDR1 and CDR2: SGHNT and YYREEE (reference sequence). For the CDR3, the DNA is TGTGCCAGCAGCTTGGGGCGGGACAGGGGCGACTCTGGGGCCAACGTCCTGACTTTC. Translation gives CASSLGRDRGDSGANVLTF.

The chain has TRBV7-2 and TRBJ2-7; 8 positions match TRBD1. V shed 7 bases, J shed 1 base, and the junction held 6 bases outside the gene matches. CDR1 and CDR2 from the germline V gene are SGHTA and FQGNSA. The CDR3 sequence is 14 residues long. The CDR3 here is CASIFDRGSYEQYF. The CDR3, as DNA: TGTGCCAGCATCTTTGACAGGGGTTCCTACGAGCAGTACTTC.

The CDR3 loop is CASSRDSGPQHF. The CDR3 DNA reads TGCGCCAGCAGCCGGGACAGTGGGCCCCAGCATTTT. The rearrangement links TRBV4-3 to TRBJ1-5; TRBD1 agrees at 7 bases. This CDR3 contains 12 residues. The V gene's germline CDR1 is LGHNA and CDR2 YSLEER. Trimming cost V 4 bases and J 9 bases; bases outside gene matches: 3.

CDR3 residues: CASSHNGETQYF. The CDR3 bases are TGTGCCAGCAGTCACAACGGGGAGACCCAGTACTTC. This rearrangement joins TRBV12-3 or TRBV12-4 to TRBJ2-5; D gene unclear. Deletions cut 5 bases from V and 5 bases from J, with 9 bases between. The CDR3 is made up of 12 amino acids.

The chain uses TRBV20-1 and TRBJ2-1, with 7 bases fitting TRBD1. Losses at the gene ends were 5 bases for V and 10 bases for J; bases not matched to a gene: 11. Germline CDR1 and CDR2: DFQATT and SNEGSKA (reference sequence). The CDR3 sequence is 13 residues long. CDR3 DNA sequence: TGCAGTGCTTCCCGGACAGGTGGGGCCGAGCAGTTCTTC. It yields the protein CSASRTGGAEQFF.

The gene calls are TRBV30 and TRBJ1-1; D call uncertain. V dropped 4 bases and J dropped 7 bases, with 10 bases sitting between them. Germline CDR1 reads GTSNPN; CDR2 reads SVGIG (reference sequence). The CDR3 is 11 amino acids. CDR3 in DNA: TGTGCCTGGATTTCCCGTGTTGAAGCTTTCTTT. Its protein is CAWISRVEAFF.

This chain uses TRBV3-1 with TRBJ2-3; unclear D gene. The germline V gene has CDR1 LGHDT and CDR2 YNNKEL (reference sequence). V lost 0 bases and J 6 bases, leaving 19 bases between the germline ends. This CDR3 has 17 residues. The CDR3 DNA is TGTGCCAGCAGCCAAGAGCCCCCCGGCTTATTACGGGATACGCAGTATTTT. Translation gives CASSQEPPGLLRDTQYF.

The chain employs TRBV6-2 or TRBV6-3 and TRBJ1-3; D call uncertain. The ends were cut back, 0 bases at V and 11 bases at J, with 14 bases in the middle. The CDR3 spans 14 residues. CDR1 and CDR2 (germline): MNHEY, SVGEGT. The CDR3 is CASSYSTATASIYF. As DNA, the CDR3 is TGTGCCAGCAGTTACTCGACGGCGACGGCATCCATATATTTT.

V gene TRBV3-1 combines with J gene TRBJ2-3; the match to TRBD2 covers 9 bases. With V trimmed by 6 bases and J by 1 base, 5 bases remained unmatched. This CDR3 is 15 amino acids long. Per germline, CDR1 LGHDT and CDR2 YNNKEL (reference sequence). CDR3 DNA: TGTGCCAGCAGAAGACTAGCGGAAGGCACAGATACGCAGTATTTT. Its protein is CASRRLAEGTDTQYF.

The chain recombines TRBV24-1 with TRBJ2-4; D perhaps matches TRBD2 (5 bases). The CDR3 contains 16 residues. The V gene lost 5 bases and the J gene lost 0 bases, with 13 bases spanning the gap. Germline V gene sequence: CDR1 KGHDR, CDR2 SFDVKD. CDR3 nucleotide sequence: TGTGCCACCAGTGCCCCGTTCCGGGGAGCCAAAAACATTCAGTACTTC. Translation gives CATSAPFRGAKNIQYF.

CDR3 amino acids: CASSYSPGLNTEAFF. The CDR3, as DNA: TGTGCCAGCAGTTACTCGCCGGGTTTGAACACTGAAGCTTTCTTT. The chain is built from TRBV6-5 and TRBJ1-1; D gene ambiguous. Germline V gives CDR1 MNHEY, CDR2 SVGAGI. The ends were cut back, 0 bases at V and 0 bases at J, with 8 bases in the middle. The CDR3 is 15 residues long.

This clonotype has just one count. V usage is TRBV15 and J usage is TRBJ2-2, with TRBD2 identical over 11 bases. Trimming removed 1 base from V and 4 bases from J; junction bases left unmatched: 8. The CDR3 runs to 18 residues. Germline V gene data show CDR1 as LNHNV and CDR2 as YYDKDF (reference sequence). This CDR3 is CATSRALGLAVATGELFF. For the CDR3, the DNA is TGTGCCACCAGCAGAGCCCTGGGACTAGCGGTTGCCACCGGGGAGCTGTTTTTT.